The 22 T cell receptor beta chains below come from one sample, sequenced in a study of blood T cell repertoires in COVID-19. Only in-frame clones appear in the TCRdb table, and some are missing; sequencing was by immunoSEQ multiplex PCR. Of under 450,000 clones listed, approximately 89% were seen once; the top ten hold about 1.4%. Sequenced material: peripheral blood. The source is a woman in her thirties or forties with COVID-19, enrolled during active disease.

The CDR3 coding sequence is TGTGCCAGCAGCGTCGACAGAGGCACAGATACGCAGTATTTT. Its protein is CASSVDRGTDTQYF. This chain links TRBV7-9 with TRBJ2-3, with a possible D match to TRBD1 (5 bases). The CDR3 has 14 residues. V was clipped by 5 bases and J by 1 base, with 10 bases between them. CDR1 SEHNR and CDR2 FQNEAQ come from the germline V gene (reference sequence).

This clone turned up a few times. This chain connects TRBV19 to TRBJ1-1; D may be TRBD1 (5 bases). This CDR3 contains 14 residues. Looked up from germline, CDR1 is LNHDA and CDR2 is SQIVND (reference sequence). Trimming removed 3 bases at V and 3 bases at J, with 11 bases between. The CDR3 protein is CASSILSGDTEAFF. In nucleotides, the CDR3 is TGTGCCAGTAGTATCCTCTCGGGGGACACTGAAGCTTTCTTT.

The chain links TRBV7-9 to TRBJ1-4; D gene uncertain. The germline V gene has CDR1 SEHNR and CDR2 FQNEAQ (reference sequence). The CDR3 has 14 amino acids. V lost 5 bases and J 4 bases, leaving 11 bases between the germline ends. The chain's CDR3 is CASSHGGSNEKLFF. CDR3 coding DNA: TGTGCCAGCAGCCATGGTGGGAGTAATGAAAAACTGTTTTTT.

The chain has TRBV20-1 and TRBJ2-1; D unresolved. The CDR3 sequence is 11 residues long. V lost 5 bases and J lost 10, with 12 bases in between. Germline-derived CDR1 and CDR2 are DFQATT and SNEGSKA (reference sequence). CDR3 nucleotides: TGCAGTGCTGCCGAACCCCGGGAGCAGTTCTTC. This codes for CSAAEPREQFF.

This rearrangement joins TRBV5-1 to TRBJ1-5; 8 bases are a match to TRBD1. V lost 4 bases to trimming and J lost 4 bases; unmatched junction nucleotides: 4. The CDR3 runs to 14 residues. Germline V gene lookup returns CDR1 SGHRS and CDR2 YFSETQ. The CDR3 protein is CASSKTGANQPQHF. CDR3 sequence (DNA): TGCGCCAGCAGCAAGACAGGGGCGAATCAGCCCCAGCATTTT.

CDR3 nucleotide sequence: TGTGCCAGCACCCCCGGCCGCCTAGCGGGGGGGCTCACAGATACGCAGTATTTT. Its protein product is CASTPGRLAGGLTDTQYF. The J gene is TRBJ2-3, the V gene TRBV6-2 or TRBV6-3, with 12 positions matching TRBD2. The V gene end was trimmed by 7 bases and the J gene end by 2 bases; junction bases not matched to a gene: 13. The V gene's germline CDR1 is MNHEY and CDR2 SVGEGT. There are 18 residues in the CDR3.

CDR3: CASSPRTGDVSELFF. CDR3 nucleotides: TGTGCCAGCTCACCCAGGACAGGCGACGTTTCAGAACTGTTTTTT. The chain recombines TRBV18 with TRBJ1-4; 7 bases are shared with TRBD1. The CDR3 extends over 15 amino acids. With 3 bases clipped from V and 12 bases from J, the junction kept 13 bases outside the gene matches. Germline CDR1 reads KGHSH; CDR2 reads LQKENI.

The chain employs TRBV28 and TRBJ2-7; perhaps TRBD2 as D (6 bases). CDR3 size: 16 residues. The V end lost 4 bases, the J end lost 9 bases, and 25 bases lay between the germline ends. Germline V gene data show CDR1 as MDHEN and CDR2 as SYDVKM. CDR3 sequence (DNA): TGTGCCAGCAGTTATCGGACTACTTTTATAGCCAAGGGGCAGTACTTC. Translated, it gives CASSYRTTFIAKGQYF.

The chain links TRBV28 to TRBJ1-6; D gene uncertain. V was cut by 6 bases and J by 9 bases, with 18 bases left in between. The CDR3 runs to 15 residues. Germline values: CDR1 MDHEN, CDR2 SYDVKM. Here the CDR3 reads CASSPMIGLGSPLHF. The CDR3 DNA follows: TGTGCCAGCAGCCCTATGATCGGGTTAGGTTCACCCCTCCACTTT.

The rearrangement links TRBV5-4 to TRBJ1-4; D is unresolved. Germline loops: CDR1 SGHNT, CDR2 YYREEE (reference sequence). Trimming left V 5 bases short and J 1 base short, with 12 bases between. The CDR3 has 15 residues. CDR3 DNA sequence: TGTGCCAGCAGTCCGTCCAGTGAAACTAATGAAAAACTGTTTTTT. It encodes CASSPSSETNEKLFF.

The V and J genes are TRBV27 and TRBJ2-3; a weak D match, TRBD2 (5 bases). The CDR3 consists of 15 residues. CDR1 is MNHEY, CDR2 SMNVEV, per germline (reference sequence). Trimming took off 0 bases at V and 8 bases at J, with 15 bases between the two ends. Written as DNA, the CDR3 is TGTGCCAGCAGTTTATCGGGAGCCGTTCGGGCTACGCAGTATTTT. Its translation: CASSLSGAVRATQYF.

The DNA for the CDR3 is TGTGCCAGCAGTGAAGTGAACAGCTCTGGCTACACCTTC. It specifies CASSEVNSSGYTF. The chain joins TRBV6-1 to TRBJ1-2; D is unresolved. V was pared by 1 base and J by 7 bases, with 10 bases between. The CDR3 has 13 residues. Germline V CDR1 and CDR2: MNHNS, SASEGT.

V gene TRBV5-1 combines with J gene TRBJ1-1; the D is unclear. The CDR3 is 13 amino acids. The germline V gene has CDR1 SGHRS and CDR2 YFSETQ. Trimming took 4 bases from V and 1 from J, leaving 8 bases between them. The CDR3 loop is CASSVTGNTEAFF. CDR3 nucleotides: TGCGCCAGCAGCGTAACGGGGAACACTGAAGCTTTCTTT.

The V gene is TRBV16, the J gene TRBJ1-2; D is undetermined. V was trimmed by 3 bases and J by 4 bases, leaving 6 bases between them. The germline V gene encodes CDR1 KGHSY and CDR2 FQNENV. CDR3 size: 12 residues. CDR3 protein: CASSQGGYGYTF. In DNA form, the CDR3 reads TGTGCCAGCAGCCAGGGAGGCTATGGCTACACCTTC.

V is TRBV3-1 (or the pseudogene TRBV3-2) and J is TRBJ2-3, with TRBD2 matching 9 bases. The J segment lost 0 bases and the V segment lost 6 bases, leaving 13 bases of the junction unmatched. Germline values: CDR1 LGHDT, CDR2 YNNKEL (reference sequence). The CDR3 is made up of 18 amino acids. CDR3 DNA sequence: TGTGCCAGCAGTCTGTTGGGACTAGCAGAAACTAGCACAGATACGCAGTATTTT. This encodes CASSLLGLAETSTDTQYF.

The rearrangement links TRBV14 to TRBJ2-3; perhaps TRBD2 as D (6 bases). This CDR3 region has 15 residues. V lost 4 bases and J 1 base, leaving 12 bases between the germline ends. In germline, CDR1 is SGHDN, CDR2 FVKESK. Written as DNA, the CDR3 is TGTGCCAGCAGCCGGCACTCGGGAGGCACAGATACGCAGTATTTT. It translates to CASSRHSGGTDTQYF.

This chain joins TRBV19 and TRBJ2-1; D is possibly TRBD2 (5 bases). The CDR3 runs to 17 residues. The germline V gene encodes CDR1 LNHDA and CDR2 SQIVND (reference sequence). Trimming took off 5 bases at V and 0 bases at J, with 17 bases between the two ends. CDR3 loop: CASSSDLLGSSYNEQFF. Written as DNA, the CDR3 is TGTGCCAGTAGTTCCGATCTCCTAGGGAGCTCCTACAATGAGCAGTTCTTC.

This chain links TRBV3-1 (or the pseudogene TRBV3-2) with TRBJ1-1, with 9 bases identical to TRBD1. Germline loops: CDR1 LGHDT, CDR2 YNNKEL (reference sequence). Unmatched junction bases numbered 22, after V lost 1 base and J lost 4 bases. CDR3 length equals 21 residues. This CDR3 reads CASSQGFLRTGDYRSSTEAFF. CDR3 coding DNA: TGTGCCAGCAGCCAAGGGTTCCTACGGACAGGGGATTATAGGTCGAGCACTGAAGCTTTCTTT.

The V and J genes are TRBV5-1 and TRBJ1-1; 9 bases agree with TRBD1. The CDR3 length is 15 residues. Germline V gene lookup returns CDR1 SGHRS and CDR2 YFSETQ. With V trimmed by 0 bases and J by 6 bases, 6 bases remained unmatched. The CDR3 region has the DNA TGCGCCAGCAGCTTGGGACGGGACAGGGTTGCTGAAGCTTTCTTT. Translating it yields CASSLGRDRVAEAFF. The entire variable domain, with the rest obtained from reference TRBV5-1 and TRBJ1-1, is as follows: KAGVTQTPRYLIKTRGQQVTLSCSPISGHRSVSWYQQTPGQGLQFLFEYFSETQRNKGNFPGRFSGRQFSNSRSEMNVSTLELGDSALYLCASSLGRDRVAEAFFGQGTRLTVV.

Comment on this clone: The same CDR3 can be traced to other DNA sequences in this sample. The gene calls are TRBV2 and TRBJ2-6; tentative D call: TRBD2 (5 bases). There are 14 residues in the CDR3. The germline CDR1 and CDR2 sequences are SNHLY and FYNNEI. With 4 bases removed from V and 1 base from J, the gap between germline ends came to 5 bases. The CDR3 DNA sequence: TGTGCCAGCAGTGGGAGGTCTGGGGCCAACGTCCTGACTTTC. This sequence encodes CASSGRSGANVLTF. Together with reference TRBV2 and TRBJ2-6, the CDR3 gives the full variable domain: EPEVTQTPSHQVTQMGQEVILRCVPISNHLYFYWYRQILGQKVEFLVSFYNNEISEKSEIFDDQFSVERPDGSNFTLKIRSTKLEDSAMYFCASSGRSGANVLTFGAGSRLTVL.

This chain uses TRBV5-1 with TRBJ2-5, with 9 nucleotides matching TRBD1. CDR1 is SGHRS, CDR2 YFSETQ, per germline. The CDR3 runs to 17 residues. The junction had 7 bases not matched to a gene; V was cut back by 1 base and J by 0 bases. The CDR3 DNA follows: TGCGCCAGCAGCTTGCTCCCGGGACAGGGATACCAAGAGACCCAGTACTTC. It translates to CASSLLPGQGYQETQYF.

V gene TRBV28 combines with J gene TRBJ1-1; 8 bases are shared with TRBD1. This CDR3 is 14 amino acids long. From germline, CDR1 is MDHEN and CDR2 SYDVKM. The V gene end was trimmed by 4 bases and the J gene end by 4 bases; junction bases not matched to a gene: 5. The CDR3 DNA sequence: TGTGCCAGCAGTTCCAGGGGGCGGAGCACTGAAGCTTTCTTT. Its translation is CASSSRGRSTEAFF.